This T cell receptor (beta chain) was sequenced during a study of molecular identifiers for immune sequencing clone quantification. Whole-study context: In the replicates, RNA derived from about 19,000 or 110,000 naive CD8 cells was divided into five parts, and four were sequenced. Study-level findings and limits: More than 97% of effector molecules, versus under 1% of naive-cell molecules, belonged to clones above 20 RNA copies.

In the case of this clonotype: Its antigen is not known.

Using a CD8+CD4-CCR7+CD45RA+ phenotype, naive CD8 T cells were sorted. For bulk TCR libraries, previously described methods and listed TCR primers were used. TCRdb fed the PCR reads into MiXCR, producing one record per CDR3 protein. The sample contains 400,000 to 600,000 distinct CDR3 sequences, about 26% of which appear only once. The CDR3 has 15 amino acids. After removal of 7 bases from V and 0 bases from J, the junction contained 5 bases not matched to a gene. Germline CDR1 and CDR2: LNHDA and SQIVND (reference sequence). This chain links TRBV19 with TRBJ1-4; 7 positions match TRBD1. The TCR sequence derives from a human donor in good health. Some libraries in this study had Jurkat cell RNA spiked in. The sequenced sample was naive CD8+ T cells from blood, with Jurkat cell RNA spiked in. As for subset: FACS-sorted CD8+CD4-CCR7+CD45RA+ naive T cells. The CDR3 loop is CASTRGVATNEKLFF. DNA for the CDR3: TGTGCCAGTACCAGGGGGGTTGCAACTAATGAAAAACTGTTTTTT.